The clone carrying this T cell receptor (beta chain) was observed a few times. Its specificity is unknown. With a much larger clone just one base away, this may be a read error. The data were obtained in a study of read filtering for tumor transcriptome and immune sequencing. Overall study context: R-ISS stage counts were 8 for I, about 15 for II, 7 for III. Whole-study results and caveats: In IR-seq, single-read clonotypes were roughly 82% of clonotypes but approximately 3.5% of reads. RNA-seq captured clonotypes less deeply and reliably than IR-seq. The sorted CD138-negative fraction was a mixed bone marrow immune population, not purified T cells.

From roughly 400 ng of RNA, a library with molecular barcoded alpha/delta and beta/gamma adaptors was made. TCRdb processed the reads anew with MiXCR; each CDR3 protein has one entry. The table has about 86,000 distinct CDR3 sequences, 9% to 15% seen once. The clonotype originates from a donor at least 40 years old with multiple myeloma. Sequencing used a population of CD138-negative cells sorted from bone marrow.

CDR3 amino acids: CSARQPSGTGDGELFF. For the CDR3, the DNA is TGCAGTGCTAGACAACCTTCCGGGACAGGGGACGGGGAGCTGTTTTTT. This chain joins TRBV20-1 and TRBJ2-2; 10 bases are shared with TRBD1. CDR3 size: 16 residues. Trimming took 2 bases from V and 7 from J; bases not matched to a gene: 10. Per the germline V gene, CDR1 is DFQATT and CDR2 is SNEGSKA (reference sequence).